A single sample gave rise to the 6 T cell receptor beta chains below, sequenced in a study of cytomegalovirus exposure and HLA in healthy donors. This PCR relied on a set of 60 Vbeta primers and 13 Jbeta primers. Repertoires were generated with immunoSEQ multiplex PCR, while TCRdb's copy carries only in-frame clones and drops some. The sample consists of roughly 150,000 clones, about two thirds of them appearing once. Specimen: PBMCs. These receptors all come from a man aged 25-45 years in good health and CMV-seropositive.

The rearrangement uses TRBV4-2 and TRBJ2-7; the match to TRBD2 covers 10 bases. CDR3 size: 19 residues. Unmatched junction bases numbered 11, after V lost 0 bases and J lost 0 bases. Germline V gene data show CDR1 as LGHNA and CDR2 as YNFKEQ. In nucleotides, the CDR3 is TGTGCCAGCAGCCAAGACCTAGCGGGAGTTACCTCTTCCTCCTACGAGCAGTACTTC. Protein product: CASSQDLAGVTSSSYEQYF.

The chain is built from TRBV5-1 and TRBJ2-2, with a possible D match to TRBD1 (5 bases). The V gene lost 4 bases and the J gene lost 5 bases, with 12 bases spanning the gap. This CDR3 spans 14 amino acids. Germline-derived CDR1 and CDR2 are SGHRS and YFSETQ. CDR3 amino acids: CASSGQGRTGELFF. CDR3 sequence (DNA): TGCGCCAGCAGCGGGCAGGGTAGGACCGGGGAGCTGTTTTTT.

The rearrangement joins TRBV6-5 to TRBJ2-5, with a weak D call TRBD2 (5 bases). This CDR3 spans 12 amino acids. The germline V gene encodes CDR1 MNHEY and CDR2 SVGAGI. The V gene lost 6 bases and the J gene lost 11 bases, with 16 bases spanning the gap. The CDR3 loop is CASSLGVDGQYF. CDR3 in DNA: TGTGCCAGCAGCTTGGGAGTAGACGGGCAGTACTTC.

The chain joins TRBV9 to TRBJ2-7; TRBD2 aligns across 8 bases. V shed 0 bases, J shed 5 bases, and the junction held 4 bases outside the gene matches. Germline values: CDR1 SGDLS, CDR2 YYNGEE. The CDR3 length is 14 residues. CDR3 sequence (DNA): TGTGCCAGCAGCGTAGGCAGCGGGAGAGACGAGCAGTACTTC. Its translation: CASSVGSGRDEQYF.

The chain uses TRBV2 and TRBJ2-3, with 14 bases that match TRBD2. V trimming: 6 bases; J trimming: 0 bases; junction bases outside the gene matches: 5. CDR3 length: 17 amino acids. CDR1 and CDR2 (germline): SNHLY, FYNNEI. This chain's CDR3 is CASSGLAGGGSTDTQYF. The CDR3 DNA is TGTGCCAGCAGCGGACTAGCGGGAGGAGGGAGCACAGATACGCAGTATTTT.

The V call is TRBV5-4, the J call TRBJ2-1; TRBD2 might be the D (6 bases). This CDR3 has 16 residues. Germline CDR1 reads SGHNT; CDR2 reads YYREEE (reference sequence). V was shortened by 2 bases and J by 2 bases, with 14 bases between the two germline ends. The DNA of the CDR3 is TGTGCCAGCAGCTTTGGGGGGACTGAAGCCTACAATGAGCAGTTCTTC. Translated: CASSFGGTEAYNEQFF.